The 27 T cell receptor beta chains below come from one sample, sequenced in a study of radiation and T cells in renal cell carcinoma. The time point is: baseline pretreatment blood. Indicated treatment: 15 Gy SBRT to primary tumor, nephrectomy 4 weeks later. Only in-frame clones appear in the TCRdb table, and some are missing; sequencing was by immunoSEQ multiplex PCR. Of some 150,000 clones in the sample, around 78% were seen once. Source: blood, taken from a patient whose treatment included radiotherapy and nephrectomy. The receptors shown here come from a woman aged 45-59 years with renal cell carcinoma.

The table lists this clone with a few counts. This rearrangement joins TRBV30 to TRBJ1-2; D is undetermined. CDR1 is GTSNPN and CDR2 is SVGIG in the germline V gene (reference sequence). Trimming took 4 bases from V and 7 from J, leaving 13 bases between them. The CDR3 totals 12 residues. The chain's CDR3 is CAWTGFTRGYTF. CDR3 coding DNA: TGTGCCTGGACAGGTTTCACTCGTGGCTACACCTTC.

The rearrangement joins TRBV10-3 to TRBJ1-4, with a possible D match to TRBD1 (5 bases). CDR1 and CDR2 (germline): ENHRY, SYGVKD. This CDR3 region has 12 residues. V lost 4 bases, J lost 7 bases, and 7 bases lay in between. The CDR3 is CAISATAEKLFF. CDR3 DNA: TGTGCCATCAGTGCGACAGCTGAAAAACTGTTTTTT.

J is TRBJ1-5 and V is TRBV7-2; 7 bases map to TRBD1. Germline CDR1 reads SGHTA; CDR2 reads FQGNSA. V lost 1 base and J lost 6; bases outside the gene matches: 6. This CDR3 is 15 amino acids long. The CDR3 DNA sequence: TGTGCCAGCAGCTTAGGACAGGGAGGAGGTCAGCCCCAGCATTTT. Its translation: CASSLGQGGGQPQHF. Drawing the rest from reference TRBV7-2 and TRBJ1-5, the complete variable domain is GAGVSQSPSNKVTEKGKDVELRCDPISGHTALYWYRQSLGQGLEFLIYFQGNSAPDKSGLPSDRFSAERTGGSVSTLTIQRTQQEDSAVYLCASSLGQGGGQPQHFGDGTRLSIL.

The CDR3 spells CASSFNQGAHGNTIYF. The CDR3 DNA follows: TGTGCCAGCAGCTTTAATCAGGGGGCTCATGGAAACACCATATATTTT. This chain uses TRBV5-6 with TRBJ1-3; TRBD1 agrees at 8 bases. In germline, CDR1 is SGHDT, CDR2 YYEEEE. Trimming took 2 bases from V and 3 from J; bases not matched to a gene: 7. This CDR3 comprises 16 residues.

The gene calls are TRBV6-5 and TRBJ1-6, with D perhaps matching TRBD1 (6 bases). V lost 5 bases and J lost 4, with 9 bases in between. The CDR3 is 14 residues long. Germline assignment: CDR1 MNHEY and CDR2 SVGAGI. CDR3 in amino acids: CASSRTAYNSPLHF. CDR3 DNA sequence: TGTGCCAGCAGTCGGACAGCTTATAATTCACCCCTCCACTTT.

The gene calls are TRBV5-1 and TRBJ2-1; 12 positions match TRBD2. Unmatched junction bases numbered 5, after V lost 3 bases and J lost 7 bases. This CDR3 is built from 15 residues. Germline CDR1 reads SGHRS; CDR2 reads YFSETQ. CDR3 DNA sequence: TGCGCCAGCAGCTCTAGCGGGAGGGCCGAAAATGAGCAGTTCTTC. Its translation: CASSSSGRAENEQFF.

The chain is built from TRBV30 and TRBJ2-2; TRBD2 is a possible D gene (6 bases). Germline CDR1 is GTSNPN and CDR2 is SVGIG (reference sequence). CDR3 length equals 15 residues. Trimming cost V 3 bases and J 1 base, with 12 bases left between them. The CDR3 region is CAWRGGRKNTGELFF. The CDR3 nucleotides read TGTGCCTGGAGGGGGGGACGGAAGAACACCGGGGAGCTGTTTTTT.

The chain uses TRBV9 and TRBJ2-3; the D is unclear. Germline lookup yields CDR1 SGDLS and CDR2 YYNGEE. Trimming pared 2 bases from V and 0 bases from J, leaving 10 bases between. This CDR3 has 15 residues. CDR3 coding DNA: TGTGCCAGCAGCGTCGAAGGTCGGAGCACAGATACGCAGTATTTT. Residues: CASSVEGRSTDTQYF.

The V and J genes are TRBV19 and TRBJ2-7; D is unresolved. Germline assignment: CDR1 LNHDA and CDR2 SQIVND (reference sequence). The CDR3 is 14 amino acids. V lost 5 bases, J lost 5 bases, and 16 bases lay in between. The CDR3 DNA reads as TGTGCCAGTAGTGACCCTCCCCGAGGAGACGAGCAGTACTTC. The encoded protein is CASSDPPRGDEQYF.

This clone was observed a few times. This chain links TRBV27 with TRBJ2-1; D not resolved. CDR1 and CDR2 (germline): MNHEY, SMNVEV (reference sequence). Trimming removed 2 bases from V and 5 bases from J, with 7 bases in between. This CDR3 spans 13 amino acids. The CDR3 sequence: CASSLPTNNEQFF. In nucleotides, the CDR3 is TGTGCCAGCAGTTTACCGACGAACAATGAGCAGTTCTTC.

The CDR3 DNA reads as TGTGCCAGCAGTGGAGGGCAGGGGGTTCAGCCCCAGCATTTT. Protein sequence: CASSGGQGVQPQHF. This chain links TRBV2 with TRBJ1-5; 7 positions match TRBD1. The CDR3 is made up of 14 amino acids. Germline CDR1 and CDR2: SNHLY and FYNNEI. Losses at the gene ends were 4 bases for V and 6 bases for J; bases not matched to a gene: 6.

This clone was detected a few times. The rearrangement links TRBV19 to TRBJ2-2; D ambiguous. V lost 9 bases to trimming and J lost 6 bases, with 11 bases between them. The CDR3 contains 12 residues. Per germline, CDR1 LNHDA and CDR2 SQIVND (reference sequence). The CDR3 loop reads CASTYGSGELFF. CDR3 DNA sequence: TGTGCCAGCACCTATGGCTCCGGGGAGCTGTTTTTT.

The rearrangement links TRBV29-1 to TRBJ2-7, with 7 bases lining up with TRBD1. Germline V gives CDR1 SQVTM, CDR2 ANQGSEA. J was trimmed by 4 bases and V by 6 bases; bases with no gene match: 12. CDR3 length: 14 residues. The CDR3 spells CSVHRDREPYEQYF. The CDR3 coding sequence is TGCAGCGTCCACCGGGACAGAGAGCCGTACGAGCAGTACTTC.

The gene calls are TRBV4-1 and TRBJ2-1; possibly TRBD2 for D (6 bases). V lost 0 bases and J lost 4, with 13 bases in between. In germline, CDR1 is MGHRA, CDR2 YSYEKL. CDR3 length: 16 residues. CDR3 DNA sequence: TGCGCCAGCAGCCAAGATCGAGCGGGCACGTACAATGAGCAGTTCTTC. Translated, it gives CASSQDRAGTYNEQFF.

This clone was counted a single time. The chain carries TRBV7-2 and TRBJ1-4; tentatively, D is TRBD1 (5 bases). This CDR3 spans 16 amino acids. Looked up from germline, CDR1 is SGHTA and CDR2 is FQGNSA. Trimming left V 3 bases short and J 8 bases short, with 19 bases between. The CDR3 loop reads CASSFRVAGGNEKLFF. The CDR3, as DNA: TGTGCCAGCAGCTTCAGGGTAGCTGGAGGCAACGAAAAACTGTTTTTT.

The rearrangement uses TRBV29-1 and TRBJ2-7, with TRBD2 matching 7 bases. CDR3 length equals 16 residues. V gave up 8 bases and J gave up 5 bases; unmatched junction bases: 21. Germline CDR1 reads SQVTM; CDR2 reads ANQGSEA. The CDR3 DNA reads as TGCAGCCATTCTGGATCCGGGGGGTGGTGGTTGAACGAGCAGTACTTC. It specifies CSHSGSGGWWLNEQYF.

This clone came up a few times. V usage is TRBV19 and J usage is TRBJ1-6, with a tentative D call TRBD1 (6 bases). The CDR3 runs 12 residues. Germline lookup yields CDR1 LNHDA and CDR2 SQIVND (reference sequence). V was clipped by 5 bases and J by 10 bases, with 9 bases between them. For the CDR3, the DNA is TGTGCCAGTAGTGAGGGGGGATCACCCCTCCACTTT. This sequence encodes CASSEGGSPLHF.

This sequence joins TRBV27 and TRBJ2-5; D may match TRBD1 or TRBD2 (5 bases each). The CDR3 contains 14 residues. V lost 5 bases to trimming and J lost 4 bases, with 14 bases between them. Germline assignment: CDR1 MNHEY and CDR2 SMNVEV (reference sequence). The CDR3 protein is CASSRDQRGETQYF. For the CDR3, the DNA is TGTGCCAGCAGTCGCGACCAGAGGGGAGAGACCCAGTACTTC.

The CDR3 DNA sequence: TGTGCCAGCAGTGAAGGACAGAGGGAGACCCAGTACTTC. As protein: CASSEGQRETQYF. V usage is TRBV2 and J usage is TRBJ2-5; the D gene is possibly TRBD1 (5 bases). This CDR3 spans 13 amino acids. CDR1 and CDR2 (germline): SNHLY, FYNNEI. Trimming pared 1 base from V and 5 bases from J, leaving 8 bases between. Looking up the rest from reference TRBV2 and TRBJ2-5 gives the full variable domain: EPEVTQTPSHQVTQMGQEVILRCVPISNHLYFYWYRQILGQKVEFLVSFYNNEISEKSEIFDDQFSVERPDGSNFTLKIRSTKLEDSAMYFCASSEGQRETQYFGPGTRLLVL.

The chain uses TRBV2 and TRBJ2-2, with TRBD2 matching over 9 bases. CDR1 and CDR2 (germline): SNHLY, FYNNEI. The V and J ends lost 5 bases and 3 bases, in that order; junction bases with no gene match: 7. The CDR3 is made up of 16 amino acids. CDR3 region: CASSTGTSIYTGELFF. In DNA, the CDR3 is TGTGCCAGCAGTACCGGGACTAGCATATACACCGGGGAGCTGTTTTTT.

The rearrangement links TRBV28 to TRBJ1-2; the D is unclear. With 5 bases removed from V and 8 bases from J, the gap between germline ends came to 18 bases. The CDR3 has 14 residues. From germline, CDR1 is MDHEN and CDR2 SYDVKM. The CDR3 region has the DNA TGTGCCAGCAGTACCTCATCCAGAACCGGGGGCTACACCTTC. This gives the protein CASSTSSRTGGYTF.

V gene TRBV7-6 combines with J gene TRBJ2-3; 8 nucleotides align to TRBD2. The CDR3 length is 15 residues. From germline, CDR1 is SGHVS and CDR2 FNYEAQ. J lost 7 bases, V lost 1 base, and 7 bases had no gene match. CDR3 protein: CASSLGAGGRNTQYF. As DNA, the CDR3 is TGTGCCAGCAGCTTAGGGGCGGGAGGCAGGAATACGCAGTATTTT.

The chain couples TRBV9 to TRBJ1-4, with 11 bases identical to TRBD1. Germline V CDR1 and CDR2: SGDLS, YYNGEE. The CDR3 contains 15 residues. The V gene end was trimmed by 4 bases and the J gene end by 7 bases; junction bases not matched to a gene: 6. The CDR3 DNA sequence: TGTGCCAGCAGCTTCGGACAGGGGGCAACTGAAAAACTGTTTTTT. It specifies CASSFGQGATEKLFF. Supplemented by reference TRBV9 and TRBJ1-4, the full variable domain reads DSGVTQTPKHLITATGQRVTLRCSPRSGDLSVYWYQQSLDQGLQFLIQYYNGEERAKGNILERFSAQQFPDLHSELNLSSLELGDSALYFCASSFGQGATEKLFFGSGTQLSVL.

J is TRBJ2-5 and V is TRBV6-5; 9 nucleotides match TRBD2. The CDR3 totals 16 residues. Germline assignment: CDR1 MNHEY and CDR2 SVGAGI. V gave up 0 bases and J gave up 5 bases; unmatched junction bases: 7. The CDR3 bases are TGTGCCAGCAGTTACTCGCCTAGCGGGGTGTCGGAGACCCAGTACTTC. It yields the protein CASSYSPSGVSETQYF.

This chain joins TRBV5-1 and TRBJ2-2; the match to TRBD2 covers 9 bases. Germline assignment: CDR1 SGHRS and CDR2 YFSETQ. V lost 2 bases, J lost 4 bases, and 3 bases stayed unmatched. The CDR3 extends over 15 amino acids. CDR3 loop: CASSFEAGGTGELFF. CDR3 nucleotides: TGCGCCAGCAGCTTCGAAGCGGGAGGCACCGGGGAGCTGTTTTTT.

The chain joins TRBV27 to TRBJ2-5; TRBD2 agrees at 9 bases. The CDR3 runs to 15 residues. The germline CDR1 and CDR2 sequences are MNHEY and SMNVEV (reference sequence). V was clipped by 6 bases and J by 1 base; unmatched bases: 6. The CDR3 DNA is TGTGCCAGCAGATCTAGCGGGGTTGTCCAAGAGACCCAGTACTTC. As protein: CASRSSGVVQETQYF.

For the CDR3, the DNA is TGTGCCAGTAGTATAGTGAGGGGGCACGAGACCCAGTACTTC. This translates into CASSIVRGHETQYF. The chain joins TRBV19 to TRBJ2-5; 7 bases are a match to TRBD1. The V and J ends lost 1 base and 5 bases, in that order; junction bases with no gene match: 4. The CDR3 is 14 residues long. Germline assignment: CDR1 LNHDA and CDR2 SQIVND (reference sequence).